Listed here are 17 T cell receptor beta chains from one sample, sequenced in a study of blood T cells in healthy people across ages (dated by TCRdb to 2015 to 2017). The protocol used for the library was 5' RACE. The listed sequencing device is Illumina HiSeq 2500. A second roughly 6 to 11 cycle PCR used a sample-barcoded 5' primer and a J-beta primer mix. The raw public reads went through TCRdb reprocessing: fastp at Q25, MiXCR clone calling, in-frame beta chains kept. Rows merge per CDR3 protein into single entries with the most common DNA and genes. Present in this sample are hundreds of thousands of distinct CDR3 sequences, around a quarter of which were seen just once. 9.4% of the sample is taken by the ten largest. The same sample was also used in a study of T cells of mothers and their children.

The specimen was blood. The receptors originated from a boy younger than 18 in good health.

This clonotype appeared a few times. The rearrangement uses TRBV5-5 and TRBJ2-5; TRBD2 might be the D (5 bases). In germline, CDR1 is SGHKS, CDR2 YYEKEE (reference sequence). The CDR3 covers 14 residues. V was clipped by 2 bases and J by 5 bases, with 13 bases between them. The CDR3 DNA sequence: TGTGCCAGCAGCTTCATCGCCCGGAGGGAGACCCAGTACTTC. This encodes CASSFIARRETQYF.

The J gene is TRBJ2-7, the V gene TRBV20-1; D uncertain. The V end lost 3 bases, the J end lost 0 bases, and 3 bases lay between the germline ends. CDR1 is DFQATT, CDR2 SNEGSKA, per germline (reference sequence). The CDR3 extends over 11 amino acids. The CDR3: CSASNSYEQYF. CDR3 bases: TGCAGTGCTAGTAACTCCTACGAGCAGTACTTC.

This clonotype was found a few times. This CDR3 is CASSSQLTGGNTEAFF. The CDR3 coding sequence is TGCGCCAGCAGCTCGCAACTGACCGGCGGGAACACTGAAGCTTTCTTT. The chain is built from TRBV4-1 and TRBJ1-1; D not resolved. V lost 5 bases, J lost 1 base, and 17 bases lay in between. The germline gives CDR1 MGHRA, CDR2 YSYEKL. The CDR3 is 16 residues long.

The V call is TRBV12-3 or TRBV12-4, the J call TRBJ1-5, with 7 bases identical to TRBD1. Unmatched junction bases numbered 3, after V lost 1 base and J lost 9 bases. The CDR3 has 13 amino acids. The chain's CDR3 is CASSLGQGVPQHF. In DNA, the CDR3 is TGTGCCAGCAGTTTAGGGCAGGGGGTGCCCCAGCATTTT.

This clonotype was recorded a few times. The chain links TRBV10-3 to TRBJ2-1, with 8 nucleotides matching TRBD1. V lost 2 bases, J lost 9 bases, and 3 bases stayed unmatched. Germline CDR1 ENHRY, CDR2 SYGVKD. CDR3 length: 13 residues. In DNA form, the CDR3 reads TGTGCCATCAGTGAGACAGGGGGTGGTGAGCAGTTCTTC. This encodes CAISETGGGEQFF.

This clonotype showed up just a few times. The J gene is TRBJ1-2, the V gene TRBV3-1; weak D call: TRBD1 (6 bases). The CDR3 runs to 16 residues. V was cut by 2 bases and J by 2 bases, with 15 bases left in between. Germline V gene data show CDR1 as LGHDT and CDR2 as YNNKEL (reference sequence). The CDR3 reads CASSQSFGGWNYGYTF. The CDR3 DNA reads TGTGCCAGCAGCCAAAGCTTCGGGGGCTGGAACTATGGCTACACCTTC.

The chain links TRBV2 to TRBJ1-3; TRBD1 might be the D (6 bases). The V end was cut by 8 bases, the J end by 2 bases, with 10 bases between. The CDR3 spans 13 residues. Germline lookup yields CDR1 SNHLY and CDR2 FYNNEI. The chain's CDR3 is CASRRDTGNTIYF. The CDR3 bases are TGTGCCAGCCGGCGGGACACTGGAAACACCATATATTTT.

The J gene is TRBJ1-1, the V gene TRBV24-1; a possible D gene is TRBD1 (5 bases). The CDR3 spans 13 residues. V was pared by 1 base and J by 4 bases, with 6 bases between. The germline gives CDR1 KGHDR, CDR2 SFDVKD. In nucleotides, the CDR3 is TGTGCCACCAGTGATTTAAGGGGCACTGAAGCTTTCTTT. Its translation: CATSDLRGTEAFF.

This clonotype was picked up a small number of times. V and J are TRBV7-9 and TRBJ2-5; TRBD1 might be the D (6 bases). The DNA end favors TRBJ2-7, so the J call may be wrong. The length of the CDR3 is 14 residues. Looked up from germline, CDR1 is SEHNR and CDR2 is FQNEAQ (reference sequence). The CDR3: CASSLGYRESEQYF. For the CDR3, the DNA is TGTGCCAGCAGCTTAGGGTACAGGGAAAGCGAGCAGTACTTC.

The chain recombines TRBV20-1 with TRBJ2-1; D is perhaps TRBD1 (6 bases). Germline assignment: CDR1 DFQATT and CDR2 SNEGSKA (reference sequence). This CDR3 is 14 amino acids long. Trimming left V 1 base short and J 2 bases short, with 9 bases between. The CDR3 here is CSARVGGTYNEQFF. CDR3 nucleotide sequence: TGCAGTGCTAGAGTAGGGGGAACCTACAATGAGCAGTTCTTC.

This clonotype was detected a few times. V usage is TRBV15 and J usage is TRBJ2-5; D is unclear. The CDR3 extends over 11 amino acids. Per the germline V gene, CDR1 is LNHNV and CDR2 is YYDKDF (reference sequence). V lost 4 bases, J lost 4 bases, and 4 bases lay in between. The CDR3 DNA reads as TGTGCCACCAGCAATCCAGAGACCCAGTACTTC. It encodes CATSNPETQYF. The full variable domain, completed using reference TRBV15 and TRBJ2-5, is DAMVIQNPRYQVTQFGKPVTLSCSQTLNHNVMYWYQQKSSQAPKLLFHYYDKDFNNEADTPDNFQSRRPNTSFCFLDIRSPGLGDTAMYLCATSNPETQYFGPGTRLLVL.

This clonotype was seen more than once but under ten times. This chain joins TRBV20-1 and TRBJ2-7; the match to TRBD2 covers 11 bases. The V gene end was trimmed by 1 base and the J gene end by 4 bases; junction bases not matched to a gene: 12. CDR3 length equals 17 residues. The germline V gene encodes CDR1 DFQATT and CDR2 SNEGSKA (reference sequence). CDR3 in DNA: TGCAGTGCTAGAGTACCTTTTAGCGGGAGGGTAAAGTACGAGCAGTACTTC. This encodes CSARVPFSGRVKYEQYF.

This clonotype was seen more than once but under ten times. The V call is TRBV28, the J call TRBJ2-5; D not certain. Trimming shortened V by 4 bases and J by 5 bases, and 11 bases separated the two germline ends. Germline V gene lookup returns CDR1 MDHEN and CDR2 SYDVKM. CDR3 size: 13 residues. CDR3 in DNA: TGTGCCAGCAGTTCCGAGCCCCGGGAGACCCAGTACTTC. It codes for CASSSEPRETQYF.

V gene TRBV4-2 combines with J gene TRBJ2-5, with 10 positions matching TRBD2. J gave up 2 bases and V 3 bases, and 9 bases lay outside the gene matches. Germline CDR1 reads LGHNA; CDR2 reads YNFKEQ. CDR3 size: 17 residues. DNA of the CDR3: TGTGCCAGCAGCCAGGCTAGCGGGAGTCTTTCACAAGAGACCCAGTACTTC. Encoded protein: CASSQASGSLSQETQYF.

In nucleotides, the CDR3 is TGTGCCATCTCAATGGGGCTAGCGGGAGCGGATACGCAGCATTTT. Amino acids: CAISMGLAGADTQHF. The rearrangement joins TRBV10-3 to TRBJ2-3, with TRBD1 as a possible D gene (5 bases). The J call may be wrong; the DNA end is better matched by TRBJ1-5. Germline-derived CDR1 and CDR2 are ENHRY and SYGVKD. This CDR3 contains 15 residues.

V gene TRBV11-2 combines with J gene TRBJ2-5; the D gene is possibly TRBD1 (6 bases). The J call is uncertain, as TRBJ2-7 better fits the DNA end. CDR3 length: 14 residues. Germline assignment: CDR1 SGHAT and CDR2 FQNNGV. The CDR3 coding sequence is TGTGCCAGCAGCCAAACAACAGGGTTCGGCGAGCAGTACTTC. It codes for CASSQTTGFGEQYF.

This clonotype turned up a few times. CDR3 protein: CSVAPRSASYEQYF. The DNA of the CDR3 is TGCAGCGTCGCACCCCGGAGCGCCTCCTACGAGCAGTACTTC. The chain uses TRBV29-1 and TRBJ2-7, with D hard to call. The germline CDR1 and CDR2 sequences are SQVTM and ANQGSEA. Trimming removed 6 bases at V and 0 bases at J, with 15 bases between. The CDR3 length is 14 residues.